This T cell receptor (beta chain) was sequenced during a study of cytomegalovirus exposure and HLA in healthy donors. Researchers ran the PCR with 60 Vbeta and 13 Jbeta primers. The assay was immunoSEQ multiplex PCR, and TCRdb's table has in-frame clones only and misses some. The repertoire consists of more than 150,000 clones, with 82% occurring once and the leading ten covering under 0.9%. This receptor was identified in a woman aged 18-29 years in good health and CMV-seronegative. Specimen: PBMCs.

DNA of the CDR3: TGTGCCAGCTCAAACCACTTGGACTTGGGCTACGAGCAGTACTTC. It is translated as CASSNHLDLGYEQYF. The rearrangement joins TRBV18 to TRBJ2-7; a possible D gene is TRBD2 (5 bases). Germline V gives CDR1 KGHSH, CDR2 LQKENI. With 5 bases removed from V and 3 bases from J, the gap between germline ends came to 17 bases. The CDR3 length is 15 residues. Full variable domain (outside the CDR3, taken from reference TRBV18 and TRBJ2-7): NAGVMQNPRHLVRRRGQEARLRCSPMKGHSHVYWYRQLPEEGLKFMVYLQKENIIDESGMPKERFSAEFPKEGPSILRIQQVVRGDSAAYFCASSNHLDLGYEQYFGPGTRLTVT.